This passage covers 4 T cell receptor beta chains from one sample sequenced in a study of beta chain features in type 1 diabetes. Reverse transcribing all isolated RNA meant expressed TCRB transcripts were sequenced. The repertoire was sequenced with immunoSEQ multiplex PCR; TCRdb's copy has only in-frame clones and lacks some. The repertoire holds 200,000 to 300,000 clones, with 14% as singletons. Sequenced material: naive CD4+ T cells from blood. The receptor source for this set is a woman aged 40 to 50 in good health.

Only a few counts were recorded for this clone. The V and J genes are TRBV29-1 and TRBJ2-3, with D possibly being TRBD1 (5 bases). The germline V gene has CDR1 SQVTM and CDR2 ANQGSEA. CDR3 length equals 15 residues. The V gene lost 4 bases and the J gene lost 0 bases, with 14 bases spanning the gap. CDR3 amino acids: CSVARQKSSTDTQYF. The CDR3 DNA follows: TGCAGCGTTGCCCGACAGAAATCTAGCACAGATACGCAGTATTTT.

This clone showed up just a few times. The rearrangement links TRBV19 to TRBJ1-5; TRBD1 matches 10 bases. The CDR3 loop spans 15 amino acids. The junction had 6 bases not matched to a gene; V was cut back by 6 bases and J by 4 bases. Per the germline V gene, CDR1 is LNHDA and CDR2 is SQIVND (reference sequence). CDR3 amino acids: CASSLDRGLNQPQHF. CDR3 sequence (DNA): TGTGCCAGTAGCCTCGACAGGGGGCTTAATCAGCCCCAGCATTTT.

This chain's CDR3 is CASSLDVAVGQETQYF. As DNA, the CDR3 is TGTGCCAGCAGCTTAGACGTAGCAGTGGGCCAAGAGACCCAGTACTTC. The chain is built from TRBV11-2 and TRBJ2-5; D is undetermined. This CDR3 is 16 amino acids long. Trimming removed 0 bases at V and 1 base at J, with 12 bases between. Germline V gene data show CDR1 as SGHAT and CDR2 as FQNNGV.

This clone has just a few counts. The gene calls are TRBV25-1 and TRBJ1-4; the match to TRBD1 covers 8 bases. The junction had 10 bases not matched to a gene; V was cut back by 5 bases and J by 8 bases. Germline CDR1 MGHDK, CDR2 SYGVNS. The CDR3 has 15 amino acids. CDR3 DNA sequence: TGTGCCAGCAGTCCCAACAGGGGGAATGAAGAAAAACTGTTTTTT. Translating it yields CASSPNRGNEEKLFF.